These 17 T cell receptor beta chains originate from one sample sequenced in a study of shared clonotypes between healthy human individuals. Sequenced by immunoSEQ multiplex PCR; TCRdb stores in-frame clones only, minus some. This table holds under 700,000 clones, 90% to 95% found once. Positively selected for CCR7, the CD45RO-negative cells used as naive CD8 cells excluded terminally differentiated effector memory CD45RA+ cells. The sequenced material came from naive CD8+ T cells sorted from blood. The receptors were gathered from a woman aged 30 to 39 in good health.

With regard to this clone: This sample includes further DNA sequences coding for the same CDR3. This chain uses TRBV6-5 with TRBJ2-6; D call uncertain. V lost 4 bases to trimming and J lost 2 bases, with 0 bases between them. Germline lookup yields CDR1 MNHEY and CDR2 SVGAGI. This CDR3 region has 12 residues. The CDR3 spells CASSSGANVLTF. As DNA, the CDR3 is TGTGCCAGCAGTTCTGGGGCCAACGTCCTGACTTTC.

On this clone: Additional DNA sequences in this sample encode the identical CDR3. The V call is TRBV7-9, the J call TRBJ2-7, with D unclear. Germline CDR1 reads SEHNR; CDR2 reads FQNEAQ (reference sequence). Trimming cost V 5 bases and J 2 bases, with 7 bases left between them. The CDR3 extends over 12 amino acids. CDR3 sequence: CASSPGPYEQYF. The CDR3 region has the DNA TGTGCCAGCAGCCCCGGCCCCTACGAGCAGTACTTC.

The V and J genes are TRBV27 and TRBJ2-6, with TRBD1 as a possible D gene (6 bases). This CDR3 is 15 amino acids long. Deletions cut 7 bases from V and 3 bases from J, with 13 bases between. Germline CDR1 and CDR2: MNHEY and SMNVEV (reference sequence). DNA for the CDR3: TGTGCCAGCATGTCAGGGGAGTATGGGGCCAACGTCCTGACTTTC. Its translation is CASMSGEYGANVLTF.

CDR3 residues: CASSLRGGAVNTEAFF. CDR3 bases: TGTGCCAGCAGTTTACGGGGAGGGGCCGTGAACACTGAAGCTTTCTTT. The chain uses TRBV28 and TRBJ1-1; maybe TRBD1 (5 bases). Germline CDR1 is MDHEN and CDR2 is SYDVKM. This CDR3 comprises 16 residues. Trimming shortened V by 2 bases and J by 0 bases, and 13 bases separated the two germline ends.

V and J are TRBV19 and TRBJ2-2; tentative D call: TRBD2 (5 bases). Germline CDR1 LNHDA, CDR2 SQIVND (reference sequence). Trimming removed 3 bases at V and 3 bases at J, with 17 bases between. The CDR3 consists of 17 residues. The CDR3 protein is CASSIELGSEDTGELFF. Written as DNA, the CDR3 is TGTGCCAGTAGTATCGAATTAGGGAGTGAGGACACCGGGGAGCTGTTTTTT.

This clone occurred once. V gene TRBV5-6 combines with J gene TRBJ2-7; unclear D gene. V shed 2 bases and J shed 2 bases, with 8 bases lying between them. The CDR3 consists of 13 residues. The germline gives CDR1 SGHDT, CDR2 YYEEEE. The CDR3 coding sequence is TGTGCCAGCAGCTTAGCGTTCACCTACGAGCAGTACTTC. As protein: CASSLAFTYEQYF.

V is TRBV28 and J is TRBJ2-1; 8 nucleotides align to TRBD2. There are 13 residues in the CDR3. Germline V gives CDR1 MDHEN, CDR2 SYDVKM. With 3 bases clipped from V and 9 bases from J, the junction kept 4 bases outside the gene matches. DNA for the CDR3: TGTGCCAGCAGTTTTGCGCTAGCGGGTGAGCAGTTCTTC. Residues: CASSFALAGEQFF.

This chain uses TRBV5-4 with TRBJ2-1; 10 bases agree with TRBD2. With 4 bases clipped from V and 6 bases from J, the junction kept 13 bases outside the gene matches. Germline V gives CDR1 SGHNT, CDR2 YYREEE (reference sequence). The CDR3 contains 17 residues. CDR3 in amino acids: CASSGSTSGIPLNEQFF. CDR3 nucleotide sequence: TGTGCCAGCAGCGGATCTACTAGCGGGATCCCCCTCAATGAGCAGTTCTTC. The whole variable domain, filled in from reference TRBV5-4 and TRBJ2-1, reads ETGVTQSPTHLIKTRGQQVTLRCSSQSGHNTVSWYQQALGQGPQFIFQYYREEENGRGNFPPRFSGLQFPNYSSELNVNALELDDSALYLCASSGSTSGIPLNEQFFGPGTRLTVL.

To note about this clone: Within the sample, other DNA sequences also encode this same CDR3. The rearrangement joins TRBV19 to TRBJ2-5, with a tentative D call TRBD1 (6 bases). The J call is uncertain, as TRBJ2-7 better fits the DNA end. The germline gives CDR1 LNHDA, CDR2 SQIVND (reference sequence). This CDR3 has 14 amino acids. CDR3 nucleotides: TGTGCCAGTAGTTCGGACAGAGATTCCTACGAGCAGTACTTC. Translation: CASSSDRDSYEQYF.

The rearrangement joins TRBV28 to TRBJ1-2; D is ambiguous. Germline V gives CDR1 MDHEN, CDR2 SYDVKM. This CDR3 region has 11 residues. Trimming removed 3 bases from V and 8 bases from J, with 7 bases in between. This CDR3 reads CASSFPTGYTF. As DNA, the CDR3 is TGTGCCAGCAGTTTCCCGACGGGCTACACCTTC.

The chain joins TRBV11-2 to TRBJ2-1; a possible D gene is TRBD2 (6 bases). The CDR3 totals 14 residues. Germline loops: CDR1 SGHAT, CDR2 FQNNGV. With 5 bases removed from V and 2 bases from J, the gap between germline ends came to 10 bases. CDR3 in DNA: TGTGCCAGCAGCCCGGAGGGCGCCTACAATGAGCAGTTCTTC. It translates to CASSPEGAYNEQFF.

J is TRBJ1-4 and V is TRBV5-6, with D possibly matching TRBD1 (6 bases). Germline V gene sequence: CDR1 SGHDT, CDR2 YYEEEE. V gave up 0 bases and J gave up 3 bases, with 18 bases separating them. This CDR3 is built from 18 residues. The CDR3 sequence: CASSLAPRQAGANEKLFF. In nucleotides, the CDR3 is TGTGCCAGCAGCTTGGCCCCGAGGCAGGCAGGGGCTAATGAAAAACTGTTTTTT.

A single count supports this clone. The V and J genes are TRBV7-9 and TRBJ2-7; no definite D call. The CDR3 spans 13 residues. Trimming pared 0 bases from V and 3 bases from J, leaving 6 bases between. Germline-derived CDR1 and CDR2 are SEHNR and FQNEAQ (reference sequence). The CDR3 spells CASSLAANYEQYF. The CDR3 coding sequence is TGTGCCAGCAGCTTAGCGGCGAACTACGAGCAGTACTTC.

The chain is built from TRBV2 and TRBJ2-3, with D uncertain. With 1 base removed from V and 2 bases from J, the gap between germline ends came to 13 bases. This CDR3 comprises 16 residues. Germline V gene lookup returns CDR1 SNHLY and CDR2 FYNNEI. CDR3 sequence reads: CASSEEATVYTDTQYF. CDR3 DNA: TGTGCCAGCAGTGAAGAGGCCACGGTCTACACAGATACGCAGTATTTT.

The rearrangement joins TRBV9 to TRBJ2-2; perhaps D is TRBD1 or TRBD2 (5 bases each). The CDR3 spans 16 residues. The germline V gene encodes CDR1 SGDLS and CDR2 YYNGEE. The V and J ends lost 3 bases and 1 base respectively, with 13 bases between them. The CDR3 region is CASSATGRLNTGELFF. The CDR3 DNA follows: TGTGCCAGCAGCGCGACGGGACGCCTGAACACCGGGGAGCTGTTTTTT.

This chain connects TRBV13 to TRBJ2-7; a weak D match, TRBD2 (7 bases). CDR1 is PRHDT and CDR2 is FYEKMQ in the germline V gene (reference sequence). Between the trimmed V and J ends, which lost 0 bases and 0 bases, there was a span of 15 bases. CDR3 size: 17 residues. In DNA form, the CDR3 reads TGTGCCAGCAGCTTAGGGTTTGGGGGAGGGGGCTCCTACGAGCAGTACTTC. Protein product: CASSLGFGGGGSYEQYF.

V gene TRBV19 combines with J gene TRBJ1-1, with a possible D match to TRBD1 (5 bases). The CDR3 covers 16 residues. In germline, CDR1 is LNHDA, CDR2 SQIVND (reference sequence). With 5 bases removed from V and 0 bases from J, the gap between germline ends came to 16 bases. The CDR3 protein is CASSLSATDLNTEAFF. Written as DNA, the CDR3 is TGTGCCAGTAGTCTCTCCGCGACAGATTTGAACACTGAAGCTTTCTTT.